The source of this TCR beta chain is a study of T-cell memory formation after mild COVID-19. Study at large: The TCR clusters were mostly specific to one donor.

TCRdb reprocessed the 5' RACE reads via MiXCR and lists one record per CDR3 protein. Of approximately 400,000 distinct CDR3 sequences detected, 15% to 20% appear once; the ten largest clones hold about 22%. As for this clonotype: Its antigen is not identified.

Study-wide findings and caveats: Some responding clones appeared in pre-infection memory, suggesting cross-reactive memory joined. Clones contracting day 15 to 85 were balanced CD4/CD8; later expanders leaned CD4+. Most CD4+ clones that shrank were in CM and EM, while CD8+ ones turned up in EMRA.

Sequencing was performed on PBMCs or a T cell subset sorted from them (not recorded which). The sequence came from a man aged 18 to 30 who had mild COVID-19 (a few samples of this study predate the infection). Cell type and time point are not known.

CDR3 in amino acids: CASSRTPSSYEQYF. CDR3 DNA: TGCGCCAGCAGCCGGACTCCAAGCTCCTACGAGCAGTACTTC. This chain uses TRBV4-1 with TRBJ2-7; maybe TRBD2 (5 bases). V was shortened by 4 bases and J by 0 bases, with 10 bases between the two germline ends. CDR1 and CDR2 from the germline V gene are MGHRA and YSYEKL. The CDR3 loop spans 14 amino acids.